The source of this TCR beta chain is a study of tumor-infiltrating lymphocytes in localized non-small cell lung cancer. Study-level information: Several tumor histologies, both smoking statuses, and some post-neoadjuvant chemotherapy samples were included.

Clones were read by immunoSEQ multiplex PCR, and TCRdb kept only the in-frame ones, dropping some. Here the sample spans roughly 12,000 clones, about 66% being singletons. Trimming removed 7 bases from V and 6 bases from J; junction bases left unmatched: 21. Per the germline V gene, CDR1 is SEHNR and CDR2 is FQNEAQ (reference sequence). The CDR3 spans 18 residues. The TCR was taken from a human donor with non-small cell lung cancer. Material: lung tumor tissue. The chain carries TRBV7-9 and TRBJ2-1, with TRBD2 matching over 7 bases. CDR3 protein: CASTEIDDGRPWLNEQFF. The DNA of the CDR3 is TGTGCCAGCACCGAGATAGACGACGGGAGGCCCTGGCTCAATGAGCAGTTCTTC.